The 2 T cell receptor beta chains in this list originate from one sample, sequenced in a study of identical twins. TCRdb recomputed calls from the 5' RACE reads with MiXCR, one row per CDR3 protein. The sample shows around 680,000 distinct CDR3 sequences, over 8.5% of them seen only once. This same sample was also taken into another study, of yellow fever vaccine responses in identical twins.

The sequenced material came from PBMCs. The receptors derive from a woman aged 18-29 years in good health.

In this sample, this clonotype turned up many times. This chain uses TRBV15 with TRBJ2-7; 8 nucleotides match TRBD2. V lost 5 bases to trimming and J lost 0 bases; unmatched junction nucleotides: 3. CDR3 size: 14 residues. Looked up from germline, CDR1 is LNHNV and CDR2 is YYDKDF (reference sequence). CDR3 amino acids: CATSGGTSSYEQYF. CDR3 in DNA: TGTGCCACCAGCGGAGGGACTAGCTCCTACGAGCAGTACTTC.

This clonotype has just a few counts. The rearrangement uses TRBV20-1 and TRBJ2-1; D is undetermined. CDR3 length: 11 residues. Trimming removed 2 bases from V and 10 bases from J, with 9 bases in between. Germline CDR1 reads DFQATT; CDR2 reads SNEGSKA (reference sequence). For the CDR3, the DNA is TGCAGTGCTAGACTGGTCGGAGAGCAGTTCTTC. Translation gives CSARLVGEQFF.